This TCR beta chain was recovered during a study of PD-1 blockade in classical Hodgkin lymphoma. As for time point: cycle 4 day 1 (C4D1), after 5 to 7 weeks of nivolumab. There was relapse after autologous stem cell transplantation in every patient, and there was variation in brentuximab vedotin exposure. The V end lost 6 bases, the J end lost 5 bases, and 11 bases lay between the germline ends. From germline, CDR1 is WSHSY and CDR2 SAAADI. This CDR3 region has 12 residues. Data came from immunoSEQ multiplex PCR; TCRdb stores just in-frame clones and leaves some out. The table shows around 46,000 clones, with 90% occurring only once. This clone occurred a few times.

Here the sequenced sample was peripheral blood mononuclear cells (PBMCs), taken before the fourth cycle of nivolumab. The V gene is TRBV10-2, the J gene TRBJ2-7; a weak D match, TRBD2 (5 bases). The receptor was derived from a human donor with classical Hodgkin lymphoma. In nucleotides, the CDR3 is TGCGCCAGCAGAGGTAGCGCCAACGAGCAGTACTTC. This translates into CASRGSANEQYF.